One and the same sample provided the 12 T cell receptor beta chains below, sequenced in a study of T cells after yellow fever vaccination. TCRdb reprocessed the 5' RACE reads with MiXCR, giving one entry per CDR3 protein. The table lists under 400,000 distinct CDR3 sequences, more than 9% of them singletons, with less than 20% in the top ten. The material was PBMCs, obtained on the day of the first yellow fever vaccination. The receptors stem from a man aged 18 to 30 who received the YFV17D yellow fever vaccine.

This clonotype has a handful of counts. This CDR3 is CASSLTSGGAEDTQYF. The CDR3, as DNA: TGCGCCAGCAGCTTGACTAGCGGGGGGGCGGAAGATACGCAGTATTTT. The chain combines TRBV5-1 with TRBJ2-3; 13 positions agree with TRBD2. The trim removed 1 base at V and 5 bases at J, leaving 4 bases unmatched. The CDR3 is 16 amino acids. The germline gives CDR1 SGHRS, CDR2 YFSETQ.

This clonotype was seen only a few times. The chain carries TRBV7-3 and TRBJ2-3; maybe TRBD1 (5 bases). This CDR3 comprises 16 residues. Trimming left V 4 bases short and J 3 bases short, with 17 bases between. Germline V gene lookup returns CDR1 SGHTA and CDR2 FQGTGA. CDR3 in amino acids: CASSSEVGARTDTQYF. CDR3 DNA: TGTGCCAGCAGCTCAGAAGTTGGGGCGCGGACAGATACGCAGTATTTT.

The chain uses TRBV7-2 and TRBJ1-1; the D gene is possibly TRBD1 (5 bases). Per germline, CDR1 SGHTA and CDR2 FQGNSA. Deletions cut 5 bases from V and 7 bases from J, with 17 bases between. CDR3 length equals 14 residues. CDR3 bases: TGTGCCAGCAGCCCGACGCGAGGGGCCAGTGAAGCTTTCTTT. Protein: CASSPTRGASEAFF. Looking up the rest from reference TRBV7-2 and TRBJ1-1 gives the full variable domain: GAGVSQSPSNKVTEKGKDVELRCDPISGHTALYWYRQSLGQGLEFLIYFQGNSAPDKSGLPSDRFSAERTGGSVSTLTIQRTQQEDSAVYLCASSPTRGASEAFFGQGTRLTVV.

This chain's CDR3 is CASSWDRGEPQHF. CDR3 coding DNA: TGTGCCAGCAGTTGGGACAGGGGGGAGCCCCAGCATTTT. This sequence joins TRBV12-3 or TRBV12-4 and TRBJ1-5; 11 positions agree with TRBD1. This CDR3 spans 13 amino acids. Losses at the gene ends were 4 bases for V and 8 bases for J; bases not matched to a gene: 1.

V gene TRBV15 combines with J gene TRBJ1-1, with D possibly matching TRBD1 (5 bases). CDR3 length: 15 amino acids. CDR1 is LNHNV and CDR2 is YYDKDF in the germline V gene (reference sequence). V was trimmed by 0 bases and J by 8 bases, leaving 16 bases between them. The CDR3: CATSRDVFQGPEAFF. CDR3 nucleotides: TGTGCCACCAGCAGAGACGTCTTTCAGGGCCCGGAAGCTTTCTTT.

This clonotype has only a few counts. The chain joins TRBV20-1 to TRBJ2-1; 9 bases map to TRBD2. Losses at the gene ends were 6 bases for V and 7 bases for J; bases not matched to a gene: 10. CDR1 is DFQATT and CDR2 is SNEGSKA in the germline V gene (reference sequence). The CDR3 is 14 amino acids. CDR3 nucleotide sequence: TGCAGTGCCGCCGCAGCGGGGGGTCGGAATGAGCAGTTCTTC. This translates into CSAAAAGGRNEQFF.

This clonotype was seen a handful of times. The chain uses TRBV7-9 and TRBJ1-4; D unclear. This CDR3 comprises 12 residues. CDR1 and CDR2 from the germline V gene are SEHNR and FQNEAQ (reference sequence). Trimming stripped 1 base from V and 7 bases from J, with 4 bases between. The CDR3 here is CASSLDLEKLFF. The CDR3 nucleotides read TGTGCCAGCAGCTTAGACCTTGAAAAACTGTTTTTT.

The sample holds many counts of this clonotype. The chain employs TRBV5-4 and TRBJ2-1; 7 bases are shared with TRBD1. Germline V lookup: CDR1 SGHNT, CDR2 YYREEE (reference sequence). This CDR3 comprises 14 residues. V lost 4 bases to trimming and J lost 5 bases; unmatched junction nucleotides: 6. The CDR3 here is CASSPRTGHNEQFF. For the CDR3, the DNA is TGTGCCAGCAGCCCTAGGACAGGCCACAATGAGCAGTTCTTC.

The rearrangement uses TRBV27 and TRBJ2-3; D is possibly TRBD1 (6 bases). CDR1 and CDR2 from the germline V gene are MNHEY and SMNVEV (reference sequence). There are 15 residues in the CDR3. Trimming took off 5 bases at V and 5 bases at J, with 17 bases between the two ends. Here the CDR3 DNA reads TGTGCCAGCAGTCCAGAGTTATACAGGGTAGATACGCAGTATTTT. Its translation is CASSPELYRVDTQYF.

This chain links TRBV6-5 with TRBJ2-3, with D perhaps given as TRBD1 or TRBD2 (5 bases each). V was pared by 6 bases and J by 10 bases, with 14 bases between. The CDR3 consists of 12 residues. Per germline, CDR1 MNHEY and CDR2 SVGAGI. CDR3 amino acids: CASSNRGVPQYF. Written as DNA, the CDR3 is TGTGCCAGCAGCAACAGAGGGGTCCCGCAGTATTTT.

This clonotype has ten or more counts. This chain links TRBV10-3 with TRBJ1-6; 7 bases fit TRBD1. V was clipped by 10 bases and J by 5 bases; unmatched bases: 5. Germline V lookup: CDR1 ENHRY, CDR2 SYGVKD. The length of the CDR3 is 13 residues. As DNA, the CDR3 is TGTGCCACCCATGACAGGGATAATTCACCCCTCCACTTT. Protein sequence: CATHDRDNSPLHF.

The rearrangement uses TRBV9 and TRBJ1-4; D not certain. The germline V gene encodes CDR1 SGDLS and CDR2 YYNGEE. The length of the CDR3 is 14 residues. Trimming took 4 bases from V and 8 from J, leaving 15 bases between them. The CDR3 DNA sequence: TGTGCCAGCAGCTCCGGACCTCCACGCGAAAAACTGTTTTTT. Protein sequence: CASSSGPPREKLFF.